The present T cell receptor beta chain was sequenced within a study of beta chain features in type 1 diabetes. Findings of the study overall: Sequencing used cDNA, and cells with high TCR expression could therefore be over-represented. All four CD4+ subsets of Type 1 diabetes patients contained TCRB CDR3s that were moderately but significantly shorter.

The ends were cut back, 4 bases at V and 0 bases at J, with 9 bases in the middle. The V gene's germline CDR1 is SNHLY and CDR2 FYNNEI. The CDR3 has 15 residues. Expressed TCRB transcripts were sequenced because the entire RNA isolate underwent reverse transcription. The repertoire was sequenced with immunoSEQ multiplex PCR; TCRdb's copy has only in-frame clones and lacks some. The table has around 250,000 clones, around 13% seen once. With respect to this clone: The antigen remains undetermined.

The sequencing input was naive CD4+ T cells from blood. The chain recombines TRBV2 with TRBJ2-2; TRBD1 might be the D (5 bases). The receptor comes from a young man with type 1 diabetes. CDR3 protein: CASSGQGTNTGELFF. In DNA, the CDR3 is TGTGCCAGCAGTGGGCAGGGCACGAACACCGGGGAGCTGTTTTTT. Filled out from reference TRBV2 and TRBJ2-2, the complete variable domain reads EPEVTQTPSHQVTQMGQEVILRCVPISNHLYFYWYRQILGQKVEFLVSFYNNEISEKSEIFDDQFSVERPDGSNFTLKIRSTKLEDSAMYFCASSGQGTNTGELFFGEGSRLTVL.